These 8 T cell receptor beta chains were all obtained from the same sample, sequenced in a study of blood T cell repertoires in COVID-19. Sequencing was performed with immunoSEQ multiplex PCR; in TCRdb, only in-frame clones are kept and a portion is missing. This table holds just over 35,000 clones, 70% to 90% found once. Specimen: peripheral blood. These receptors originate from a human donor in a cohort sampled during active or convalescent COVID-19. The donor label of this sample is uncertain.

The CDR3 is CASSEGQNTEAFF. The CDR3 nucleotides read TGCGCCAGCAGCGAGGGTCAAAACACTGAAGCTTTCTTT. The V call is TRBV5-1, the J call TRBJ1-1, with D unresolved. This CDR3 is 13 amino acids long. Germline V gene data show CDR1 as SGHRS and CDR2 as YFSETQ. Trimming took 4 bases from V and 2 from J, leaving 9 bases between them.

A few counts support this clone. V usage is TRBV5-1 and J usage is TRBJ1-1; 7 nucleotides agree with TRBD1. CDR1 and CDR2 from the germline V gene are SGHRS and YFSETQ. The CDR3 totals 15 residues. The V segment lost 3 bases and the J segment 2 bases; nucleotides outside the gene matches: 7. This CDR3 reads CASSSTGTANTEAFF. CDR3 DNA sequence: TGCGCCAGCAGCTCCACCGGGACAGCTAACACTGAAGCTTTCTTT.

V usage is TRBV11-2 and J usage is TRBJ2-3; 7 nucleotides match TRBD1. The length of the CDR3 is 14 residues. With 5 bases clipped from V and 6 bases from J, the junction kept 8 bases outside the gene matches. CDR1 is SGHAT and CDR2 is FQNNGV in the germline V gene. Here the CDR3 reads CASSPLTGSDTQYF. The CDR3 coding sequence is TGTGCCAGCAGCCCCCTGACAGGGTCCGATACGCAGTATTTT.

This CDR3 reads CASSRGRGTGELFF. The CDR3, as DNA: TGTGCCAGCAGCCGCGGGAGGGGCACCGGGGAGCTGTTTTTT. The V and J genes are TRBV3-1 (or the pseudogene TRBV3-2) and TRBJ2-2, with 9 bases identical to TRBD2. V shed 4 bases and J 4 bases; nucleotides not matched to a gene: 1. Germline V gene sequence: CDR1 LGHDT, CDR2 YNNKEL (reference sequence). This CDR3 comprises 14 residues.

V and J are TRBV11-3 and TRBJ2-1, with a tentative D call TRBD1 (7 bases). This CDR3 is 16 amino acids long. Germline V CDR1 and CDR2: SGHNT, YENEEA. Trimming removed 3 bases at V and 6 bases at J, with 18 bases between. The CDR3 bases are TGTGCCAGCAGCTTTAGCGGTCAGAGGGGGCTCAATGAGCAGTTCTTC. It codes for CASSFSGQRGLNEQFF.

This clone was seen once. The genes are TRBV6-5 and TRBJ2-1; tentative D call: TRBD2 (6 bases). Germline values: CDR1 MNHEY, CDR2 SVGAGI. The CDR3 loop spans 14 amino acids. The V end lost 7 bases, the J end lost 5 bases, and 15 bases lay between the germline ends. CDR3 nucleotide sequence: TGTGCCAGCACCCCACGGGAGATGGACAATGAGCAGTTCTTC. This translates into CASTPREMDNEQFF.

This rearrangement joins TRBV5-5 to TRBJ2-7; tentative D call: TRBD2 (5 bases). V lost 4 bases and J 1 base, leaving 15 bases between the germline ends. The CDR3 extends over 15 amino acids. Germline lookup yields CDR1 SGHKS and CDR2 YYEKEE (reference sequence). As DNA, the CDR3 is TGTGCCAGCAGCCTGGCGGGCAGACTATCCTACGAGCAGTACTTC. It codes for CASSLAGRLSYEQYF.

This clone was counted once. The chain joins TRBV7-9 to TRBJ2-7; 16 nucleotides agree with TRBD2. The CDR3 is made up of 15 amino acids. J was trimmed by 7 bases and V by 3 bases; bases with no gene match: 3. Germline CDR1 is SEHNR and CDR2 is FQNEAQ (reference sequence). The CDR3 spells CASSLGLAGGEEQYF. CDR3 bases: TGTGCCAGCAGCTTGGGACTAGCGGGAGGGGAGGAGCAGTACTTC.